Shown below are 14 T cell receptor beta chains from a single sample sequenced in a study of blood T cells in healthy people across ages. It was with a sample-barcoded 5' primer and a J-beta primer mix that a second PCR of about 6 to 12 cycles was run. One entry per CDR3 protein results from TCRdb running MiXCR on the 5' RACE reads. The data show some 1.5 million distinct CDR3 sequences, 28% seen once. The sample taken for sequencing was blood. The origin of the receptors is a woman in her twenties or thirties in good health.

This clonotype was detected a few times. This sequence joins TRBV6-5 and TRBJ1-1, with 10 positions matching TRBD1. Germline CDR1 reads MNHEY; CDR2 reads SVGAGI. The CDR3 loop spans 19 amino acids. V shed 0 bases, J shed 2 bases, and the junction held 12 bases outside the gene matches. CDR3 protein: CASSYSKSMDRGANTEAFF. The CDR3, as DNA: TGTGCCAGCAGTTACTCGAAGTCAATGGACAGGGGGGCAAACACTGAAGCTTTCTTT.

This clonotype occurred many times. The chain employs TRBV20-1 and TRBJ1-1; a possible D gene is TRBD1 (5 bases). Germline V lookup: CDR1 DFQATT, CDR2 SNEGSKA (reference sequence). The CDR3 consists of 11 residues. The ends were cut back, 4 bases at V and 5 bases at J, with 8 bases in the middle. The DNA of the CDR3 is TGCAGTGCTACGTGGGGGACTGAAGCTTTCTTT. It yields the protein CSATWGTEAFF.

In regard to this clonotype: A much more abundant neighbour one base away suggests this may be a read error. The rearrangement uses TRBV20-1 and TRBJ2-5; 9 nucleotides agree with TRBD2. With the DNA end fitting TRBJ2-7 better, the J assignment may be wrong. Germline values: CDR1 DFQATT, CDR2 SNEGSKA (reference sequence). This CDR3 has 13 amino acids. This CDR3 is CSARLAGYYEQYF. In nucleotides, the CDR3 is TGCAGTGCTAGACTAGCGGGATACTACGAGCAGTACTTC.

The chain carries TRBV9 and TRBJ2-7; D perhaps matches TRBD2 (5 bases). Trimming removed 3 bases from V and 7 bases from J, with 11 bases in between. In germline, CDR1 is SGDLS, CDR2 YYNGEE. This CDR3 is built from 12 residues. Here the CDR3 reads CASSALSGEQYF. CDR3 nucleotide sequence: TGTGCCAGCAGCGCCCTTTCGGGGGAGCAGTACTTC.

This clonotype was counted ten times or more. This chain joins TRBV29-1 and TRBJ2-7; D ambiguous. The CDR3 length is 15 residues. V was clipped by 1 base and J by 3 bases, with 16 bases between them. Germline loops: CDR1 SQVTM, CDR2 ANQGSEA. The CDR3 DNA is TGCAGCGTTGAAGTAAACAGAGTCTCTCTCTACGAGCAGTACTTC. Its protein product is CSVEVNRVSLYEQYF.

V gene TRBV18 combines with J gene TRBJ1-1; no clear D gene. The V end lost 3 bases, the J end lost 4 bases, and 12 bases lay between the germline ends. CDR1 is KGHSH and CDR2 is LQKENI in the germline V gene. This CDR3 has 14 amino acids. DNA for the CDR3: TGTGCCAGCTCACCCGACGCTCGAGCCACTGAAGCTTTCTTT. It yields the protein CASSPDARATEAFF.

The chain has TRBV20-1 and TRBJ2-1; tentatively, D is TRBD1 (6 bases). V dropped 0 bases and J dropped 0 bases, with 12 bases sitting between them. The CDR3 extends over 16 amino acids. Per the germline V gene, CDR1 is DFQATT and CDR2 is SNEGSKA (reference sequence). The DNA for the CDR3 is TGCAGTGCTAGAGATAGCCAGGGGAGCTCCTACAATGAGCAGTTCTTC. Encoded protein: CSARDSQGSSYNEQFF.

The CDR3 DNA reads as TGTGCCAGCAGTTTGTTCCTCGGGGGCGTGGGAGAGACCCAGTACTTC. It yields the protein CASSLFLGGVGETQYF. The chain has TRBV12-3 or TRBV12-4 and TRBJ2-5; D might be TRBD1 or TRBD2, each matching 6 bases. CDR3 length equals 16 residues. V dropped 3 bases and J dropped 4 bases, with 18 bases sitting between them.

On this clonotype: One base away lies a much larger clone, so this may be a sequencing read error. The V call is TRBV11-2, the J call TRBJ2-1; 8 bases agree with TRBD2. The better agreement between TRBJ2-7 and the DNA end casts doubt on the J call. This CDR3 has 16 amino acids. Germline V CDR1 and CDR2: SGHAT, FQNNGV. The CDR3 nucleotides read TGTGCCAGCAGCTTAGTGGTTAGCGGGGACAACAATGAGCAGTACTTC. Its protein product is CASSLVVSGDNNEQYF.

The chain uses TRBV20-1 and TRBJ1-2, with D possibly being TRBD1 (5 bases). Trimming removed 3 bases at V and 6 bases at J, with 14 bases between. Germline V CDR1 and CDR2: DFQATT, SNEGSKA (reference sequence). The CDR3 runs to 13 residues. CDR3 region: CSARTAAFNGYTF. The CDR3 nucleotides read TGCAGTGCTAGGACAGCAGCGTTTAATGGCTACACCTTC.

The chain couples TRBV5-1 to TRBJ2-3; D unclear. V lost 7 bases, J lost 3 bases, and 6 bases lay in between. The V gene's germline CDR1 is SGHRS and CDR2 YFSETQ. The CDR3 is 11 residues long. CDR3 coding DNA: TGCGCCAGCGGACCTACAGATACGCAGTATTTT. Translating it yields CASGPTDTQYF.

This clonotype was detected a few times. V usage is TRBV11-2 and J usage is TRBJ2-3; 14 positions agree with TRBD2. Germline trimming cut 5 bases from V and 7 bases from J; bases unmatched to any gene: 8. In germline, CDR1 is SGHAT, CDR2 FQNNGV. This CDR3 has 16 residues. CDR3 in DNA: TGTGCCAGCAGCCCGACTAGCGGGGGGGGTTTGAATACGCAGTATTTT. It specifies CASSPTSGGGLNTQYF. Based on the CDR3 plus reference TRBV11-2 and TRBJ2-3, the full variable domain is EAGVAQSPRYKIIEKRQSVAFWCNPISGHATLYWYQQILGQGPKLLIQFQNNGVVDDSQLPKDRFSAERLKGVDSTLKIQPAKLEDSAVYLCASSPTSGGGLNTQYFGPGTRLTVL.

This clonotype was detected only a few times. The genes are TRBV4-3 and TRBJ1-5; no clear D. Germline V lookup: CDR1 LGHNA, CDR2 YSLEER. The V gene lost 5 bases and the J gene lost 4 bases, with 9 bases spanning the gap. The CDR3 is 13 residues long. The CDR3 spells CASSAAPNQPQHF. In DNA, the CDR3 is TGCGCCAGCAGCGCGGCCCCGAATCAGCCCCAGCATTTT.

This clonotype has just a few counts. This rearrangement joins TRBV5-1 to TRBJ2-7; D may be TRBD2 (5 bases). Germline values: CDR1 SGHRS, CDR2 YFSETQ. V dropped 4 bases and J dropped 5 bases, with 19 bases sitting between them. The CDR3 spans 15 residues. DNA for the CDR3: TGCGCCAGCAGCCCGGACTTAAGGAGAGCCGACGAGCAGTACTTC. Encoded protein: CASSPDLRRADEQYF.